These 8 T cell receptor beta chains were sequenced from one sample in a study of blood T cell repertoires in COVID-19. Data came from immunoSEQ multiplex PCR; TCRdb stores just in-frame clones and leaves some out. The repertoire holds around 380,000 clones, with 81% as singletons. Input material: peripheral blood. The receptors were gathered from a human donor with acute or convalescent COVID-19. The donor label of this sample is uncertain.

In this sample, this clone turned up a few times. The gene calls are TRBV5-1 and TRBJ2-1; D unresolved. V was clipped by 3 bases and J by 5 bases, with 9 bases between them. Germline V gives CDR1 SGHRS, CDR2 YFSETQ. The CDR3 spans 13 residues. The CDR3: CASSYYGNNEQFF. CDR3 nucleotide sequence: TGCGCCAGCAGCTACTACGGTAACAATGAGCAGTTCTTC.

This chain joins TRBV2 and TRBJ1-3; 7 nucleotides match TRBD1. The CDR3 sequence is 16 residues long. J lost 0 bases, V lost 6 bases, and 8 bases had no gene match. Germline-derived CDR1 and CDR2 are SNHLY and FYNNEI. The CDR3 loop reads CASRRQGTSSGNTIYF. DNA of the CDR3: TGTGCCAGCAGGAGACAGGGAACAAGCTCTGGAAACACCATATATTTT.

This clone showed up many times. V is TRBV28 and J is TRBJ1-4; TRBD1 might be the D (6 bases). CDR1 MDHEN and CDR2 SYDVKM come from the germline V gene. Trimming took off 6 bases at V and 6 bases at J, with 11 bases between the two ends. This CDR3 has 13 residues. CDR3 bases: TGTGCCAGCAGAACAGGGTGGGATGAAAAACTGTTTTTT. This sequence encodes CASRTGWDEKLFF.

The chain employs TRBV19 and TRBJ1-2; 7 positions agree with TRBD1. CDR1 is LNHDA, CDR2 SQIVND, per germline (reference sequence). This CDR3 has 15 residues. V shed 6 bases, J shed 5 bases, and the junction held 12 bases outside the gene matches. The CDR3 reads CASSPPGDSLYGYTF. In DNA, the CDR3 is TGTGCCAGTAGCCCGCCCGGGGACAGTCTTTATGGCTACACCTTC.

This chain uses TRBV27 with TRBJ1-2; tentative D call: TRBD1 (6 bases). This CDR3 has 13 residues. V was trimmed by 6 bases and J by 8 bases, leaving 16 bases between them. Germline CDR1 and CDR2: MNHEY and SMNVEV (reference sequence). This CDR3 is CASSLTSGVGYTF. The CDR3 DNA is TGTGCCAGCAGCCTTACCTCAGGGGTAGGCTACACCTTC.

The chain couples TRBV18 to TRBJ2-1; 9 nucleotides match TRBD1. With 3 bases clipped from V and 5 bases from J, the junction kept 8 bases outside the gene matches. Germline V CDR1 and CDR2: KGHSH, LQKENI. The CDR3 runs 16 residues. The CDR3 here is CASSPPGTGYHNEQFF. CDR3 DNA sequence: TGTGCCAGCTCACCTCCCGGGACAGGGTACCACAATGAGCAGTTCTTC.

CDR3 coding DNA: TGTGCCAGCAGCTCCCGATGGACAGTTTCTAATGAAAAACTGTTTTTT. The encoded protein is CASSSRWTVSNEKLFF. V is TRBV7-9 and J is TRBJ1-4; D may be TRBD1 (6 bases). Germline V CDR1 and CDR2: SEHNR, FQNEAQ (reference sequence). The V gene lost 4 bases and the J gene lost 3 bases, with 15 bases spanning the gap. The CDR3 length is 16 residues.

The chain joins TRBV29-1 to TRBJ1-1, with TRBD1 identical over 7 bases. V trimming: 2 bases; J trimming: 5 bases; junction bases outside the gene matches: 11. The germline CDR1 and CDR2 sequences are SQVTM and ANQGSEA. This CDR3 region has 15 residues. CDR3 nucleotide sequence: TGCAGCGTTGAAAGGGCAGGGGGTAGGTATACTGAAGCTTTCTTT. The encoded protein is CSVERAGGRYTEAFF.